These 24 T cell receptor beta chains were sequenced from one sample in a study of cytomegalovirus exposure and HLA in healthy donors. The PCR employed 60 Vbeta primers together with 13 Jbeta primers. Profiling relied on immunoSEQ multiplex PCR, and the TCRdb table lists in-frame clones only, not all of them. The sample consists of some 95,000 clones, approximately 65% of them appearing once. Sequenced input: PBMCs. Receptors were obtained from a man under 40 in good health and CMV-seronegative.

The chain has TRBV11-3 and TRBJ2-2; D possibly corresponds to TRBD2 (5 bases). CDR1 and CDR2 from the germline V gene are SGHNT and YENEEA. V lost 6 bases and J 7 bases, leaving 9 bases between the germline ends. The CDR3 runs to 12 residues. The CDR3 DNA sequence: TGTGCCAGCAGAAGTCGGGACGGGGAGCTGTTTTTT. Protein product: CASRSRDGELFF. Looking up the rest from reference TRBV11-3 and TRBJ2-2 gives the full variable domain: EAGVVQSPRYKIIEKKQPVAFWCNPISGHNTLYWYLQNLGQGPELLIRYENEEAVDDSQLPKDRFSAERLKGVDSTLKIQPAELGDSAVYLCASRSRDGELFFGEGSRLTVL.

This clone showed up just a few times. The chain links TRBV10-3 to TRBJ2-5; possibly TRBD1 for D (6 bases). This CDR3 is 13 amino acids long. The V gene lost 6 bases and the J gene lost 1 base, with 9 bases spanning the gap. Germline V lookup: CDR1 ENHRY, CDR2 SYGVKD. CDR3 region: CAIREDSQETQYF. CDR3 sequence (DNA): TGTGCCATCAGAGAGGACAGCCAAGAGACCCAGTACTTC.

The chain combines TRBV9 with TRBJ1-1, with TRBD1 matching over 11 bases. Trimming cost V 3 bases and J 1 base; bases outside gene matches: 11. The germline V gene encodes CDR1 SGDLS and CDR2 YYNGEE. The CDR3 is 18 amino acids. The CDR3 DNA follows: TGTGCCAGCAGCGACCCCGTAGGACAGGGGGCTGGGAACACTGAAGCTTTCTTT. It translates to CASSDPVGQGAGNTEAFF.

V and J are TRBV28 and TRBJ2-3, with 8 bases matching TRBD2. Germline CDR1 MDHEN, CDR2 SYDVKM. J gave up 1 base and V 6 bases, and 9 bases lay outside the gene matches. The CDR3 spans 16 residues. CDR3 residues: CASRQSQTSGTDTQYF. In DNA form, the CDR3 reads TGTGCCAGCAGGCAATCCCAGACTAGCGGCACAGATACGCAGTATTTT.

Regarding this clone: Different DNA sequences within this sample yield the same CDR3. The CDR3 sequence: CASSLGMNTEAFF. In nucleotides, the CDR3 is TGTGCCAGTAGTCTCGGGATGAACACTGAAGCTTTCTTT. V gene TRBV19 combines with J gene TRBJ1-1; D uncertain. CDR3 length: 13 residues. V was clipped by 5 bases and J by 0 bases, with 7 bases between them. From germline, CDR1 is LNHDA and CDR2 SQIVND (reference sequence).

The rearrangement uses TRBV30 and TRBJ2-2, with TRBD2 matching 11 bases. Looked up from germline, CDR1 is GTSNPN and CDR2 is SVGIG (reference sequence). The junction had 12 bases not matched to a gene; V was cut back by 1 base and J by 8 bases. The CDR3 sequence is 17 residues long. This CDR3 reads CAWSDRWASGGKGELFF. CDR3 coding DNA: TGTGCCTGGAGTGATCGGTGGGCTAGCGGGGGGAAGGGGGAGCTGTTTTTT.

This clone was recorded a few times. CDR3 in DNA: TGTGCCAGCAGTGGTTACACAGGGAACTCCTACGAGCAGTACTTC. Protein product: CASSGYTGNSYEQYF. The V gene is TRBV2, the J gene TRBJ2-7; possible D gene TRBD1, 6 bases. Germline V gene data show CDR1 as SNHLY and CDR2 as FYNNEI. The CDR3 sequence is 15 residues long. The V end was cut by 4 bases, the J end by 0 bases, with 13 bases between.

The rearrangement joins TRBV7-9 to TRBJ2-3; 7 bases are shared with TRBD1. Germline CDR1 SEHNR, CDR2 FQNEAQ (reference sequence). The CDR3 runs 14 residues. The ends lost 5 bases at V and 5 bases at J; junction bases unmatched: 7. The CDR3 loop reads CASSPLDRLDTQYF. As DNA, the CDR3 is TGTGCCAGCAGCCCCTTGGACAGGTTAGATACGCAGTATTTT.

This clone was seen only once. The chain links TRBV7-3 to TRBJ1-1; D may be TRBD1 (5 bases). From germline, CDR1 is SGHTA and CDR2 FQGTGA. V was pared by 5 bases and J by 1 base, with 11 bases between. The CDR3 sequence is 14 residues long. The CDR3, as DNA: TGTGCCAGCAGCGATGGGGCAGCGAACACTGAAGCTTTCTTT. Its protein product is CASSDGAANTEAFF.

In DNA form, the CDR3 reads TGTGCCAGCAGTTTGGTACAGAGTTTCACCGAGCAGTACTTC. This gives the protein CASSLVQSFTEQYF. This rearrangement joins TRBV27 to TRBJ2-7; no clear D. Deletions cut 3 bases from V and 6 bases from J, with 15 bases between. This CDR3 contains 14 residues. Germline-derived CDR1 and CDR2 are MNHEY and SMNVEV (reference sequence).

The CDR3 loop reads CASRPRAGAQETQYF. DNA for the CDR3: TGTGCCAGCAGGCCCCGAGCGGGGGCCCAAGAGACCCAGTACTTC. This chain uses TRBV5-4 with TRBJ2-5; TRBD2 matches at 8 bases. This CDR3 comprises 15 residues. With 5 bases clipped from V and 1 base from J, the junction kept 7 bases outside the gene matches. Germline V gives CDR1 SGHNT, CDR2 YYREEE (reference sequence). Combining the CDR3 with reference TRBV5-4 and TRBJ2-5 gives the whole variable domain ETGVTQSPTHLIKTRGQQVTLRCSSQSGHNTVSWYQQALGQGPQFIFQYYREEENGRGNFPPRFSGLQFPNYSSELNVNALELDDSALYLCASRPRAGAQETQYFGPGTRLLVL.

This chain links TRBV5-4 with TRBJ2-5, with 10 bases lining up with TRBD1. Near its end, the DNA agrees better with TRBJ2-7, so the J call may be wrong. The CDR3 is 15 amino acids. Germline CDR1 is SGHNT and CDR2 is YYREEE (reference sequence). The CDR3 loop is CASSPGQGKRYEQYF. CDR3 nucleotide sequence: TGTGCCAGCAGCCCGGGACAGGGGAAGAGGTACGAGCAGTACTTC.

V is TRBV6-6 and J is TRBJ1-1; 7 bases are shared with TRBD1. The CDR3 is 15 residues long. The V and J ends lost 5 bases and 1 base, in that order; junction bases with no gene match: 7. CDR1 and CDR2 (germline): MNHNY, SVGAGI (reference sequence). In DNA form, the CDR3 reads TGTGCCAGCAGTACGGACAGGTTGGGGAACACTGAAGCTTTCTTT. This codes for CASSTDRLGNTEAFF.

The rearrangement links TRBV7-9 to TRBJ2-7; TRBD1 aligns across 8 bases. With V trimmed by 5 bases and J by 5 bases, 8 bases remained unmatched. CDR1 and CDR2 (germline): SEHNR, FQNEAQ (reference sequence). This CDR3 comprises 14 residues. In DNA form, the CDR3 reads TGTGCCAGCAGCCTACGACAGGGGAAGGACGAGCAGTACTTC. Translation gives CASSLRQGKDEQYF.

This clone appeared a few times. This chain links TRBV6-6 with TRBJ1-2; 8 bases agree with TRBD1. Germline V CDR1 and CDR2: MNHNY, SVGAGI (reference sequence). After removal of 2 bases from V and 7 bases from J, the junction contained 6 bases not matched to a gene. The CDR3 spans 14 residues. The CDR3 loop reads CASSYRGQGAGYTF. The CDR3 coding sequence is TGTGCCAGCAGTTACCGTGGGCAGGGGGCTGGCTACACCTTC.

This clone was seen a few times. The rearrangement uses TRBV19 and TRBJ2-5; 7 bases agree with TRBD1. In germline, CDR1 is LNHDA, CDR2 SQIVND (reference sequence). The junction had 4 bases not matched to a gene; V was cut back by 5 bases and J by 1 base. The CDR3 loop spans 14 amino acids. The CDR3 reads CASSARGLQETQYF. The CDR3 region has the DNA TGTGCCAGTAGTGCGAGGGGGCTCCAAGAGACCCAGTACTTC.

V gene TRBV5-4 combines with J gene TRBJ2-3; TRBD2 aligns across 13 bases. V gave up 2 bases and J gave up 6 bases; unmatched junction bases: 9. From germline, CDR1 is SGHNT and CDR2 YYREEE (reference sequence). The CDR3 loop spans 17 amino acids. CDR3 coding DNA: TGTGCCAGCAGCTTAATGACTAGCGGGAGGTCTCGGGATACGCAGTATTTT. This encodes CASSLMTSGRSRDTQYF.

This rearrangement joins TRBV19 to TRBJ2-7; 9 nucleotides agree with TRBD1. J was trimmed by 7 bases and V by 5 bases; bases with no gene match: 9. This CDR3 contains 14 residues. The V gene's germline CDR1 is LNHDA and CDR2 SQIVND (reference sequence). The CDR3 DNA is TGTGCCAGTAGTCTCGGAGCCGGGACAGGGGAGCAGTACTTC. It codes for CASSLGAGTGEQYF.

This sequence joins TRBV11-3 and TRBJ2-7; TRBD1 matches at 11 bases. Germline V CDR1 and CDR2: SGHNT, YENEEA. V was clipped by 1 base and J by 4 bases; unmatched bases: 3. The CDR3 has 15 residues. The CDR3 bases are TGTGCCAGCAGCTTAGGAGGGACAGGGGGATACGAGCAGTACTTC. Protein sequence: CASSLGGTGGYEQYF.

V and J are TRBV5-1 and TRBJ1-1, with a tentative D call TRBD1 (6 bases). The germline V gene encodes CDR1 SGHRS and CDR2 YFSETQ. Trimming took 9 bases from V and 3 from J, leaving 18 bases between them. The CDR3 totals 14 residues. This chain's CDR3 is CATKRGGDYTEAFF. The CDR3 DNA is TGCGCCACCAAGAGGGGGGGCGACTACACTGAAGCTTTCTTT.

The CDR3 here is CASSYSYTGQGNTIYF. Written as DNA, the CDR3 is TGTGCCAGCAGTTACTCGTACACTGGACAGGGAAACACCATATATTTT. This rearrangement joins TRBV6-5 to TRBJ1-3; D may be TRBD1 (6 bases). Trimming removed 0 bases from V and 4 bases from J, with 13 bases in between. The CDR3 covers 16 residues. In germline, CDR1 is MNHEY, CDR2 SVGAGI.

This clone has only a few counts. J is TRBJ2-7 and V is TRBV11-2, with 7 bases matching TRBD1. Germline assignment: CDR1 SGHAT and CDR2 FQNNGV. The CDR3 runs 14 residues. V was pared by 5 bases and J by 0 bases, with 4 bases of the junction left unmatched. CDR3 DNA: TGTGCCAGCAGCACCCGGGACAGCTCCTACGAGCAGTACTTC. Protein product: CASSTRDSSYEQYF.

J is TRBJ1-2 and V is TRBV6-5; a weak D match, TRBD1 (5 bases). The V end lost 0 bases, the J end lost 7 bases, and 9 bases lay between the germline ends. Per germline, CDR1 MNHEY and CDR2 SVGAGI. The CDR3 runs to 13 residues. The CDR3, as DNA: TGTGCCAGCAGTTACTCGTGGCAGGGTGGCTACACCTTC. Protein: CASSYSWQGGYTF.

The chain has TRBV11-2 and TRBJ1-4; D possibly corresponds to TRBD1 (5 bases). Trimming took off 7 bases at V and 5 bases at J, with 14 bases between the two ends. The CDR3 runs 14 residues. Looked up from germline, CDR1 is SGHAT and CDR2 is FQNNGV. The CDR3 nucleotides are TGTGCCAGCAACTCGGGGGGGTGGAATGAAAAACTGTTTTTT. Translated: CASNSGGWNEKLFF.